The rows below give T cell receptor beta chains drawn from one sample of a study of T-cell reconstitution after alpha-beta-depleted transplantation in children. TCRdb itself ran the PCR reads through MiXCR, one entry per CDR3 protein. This sample has under 450,000 distinct CDR3 sequences, with 13% found just once. Sample: PBMCs, taken from the stem cell graft. These receptors originate from a human donor who donated a stem cell graft to a child with Fanconi anemia. The CDR3 runs from the conserved cysteine through the conserved F or W. A D gene is named only where the DNA matches it firmly. Size values are once, few and many counts, or a class for expanded clones, and some rows have none.

d_call: .
j_call: TRBJ2-5
clone_size: .
v_call: TRBV20-1
cdr3_aa: CGSTVAAYQETQYF
cdr3_nt: TGCGGCTCTACAGTAGCGGCTTACCAAGAGACCCAGTACTTC

d_call: .
j_call: TRBJ2-2
clone_size: few
v_call: TRBV7-9
cdr3_aa: CASSSGENTGELFF
cdr3_nt: TGTGCCAGCAGCTCGGGAGAGAACACCGGGGAGCTGTTTTTT

d_call: .
j_call: TRBJ2-1
clone_size: few
v_call: TRBV19
cdr3_aa: CASSMAGSSYNEQFF
cdr3_nt: TGTGCCAGTAGTATGGCAGGGAGCTCCTACAATGAGCAGTTCTTC

d_call: TRBD1
j_call: TRBJ2-1
clone_size: many
v_call: TRBV20-1
cdr3_aa: CSAADRGRKRYEQFF
cdr3_nt: TGCAGTGCTGCTGACAGGGGGCGAAAAAGGTATGAGCAGTTCTTC

d_call: .
j_call: TRBJ2-6
clone_size: many
v_call: TRBV7-9
cdr3_aa: CASSPISPGANVLTF
cdr3_nt: TGTGCCAGCAGCCCCATATCTCCTGGGGCCAACGTCCTGACTTTC

d_call: TRBD1
j_call: TRBJ1-1
clone_size: .
v_call: TRBV20-1
cdr3_aa: CSANNPGQGSTEAFF
cdr3_nt: TGCAGTGCTAATAATCCGGGACAGGGCTCTACTGAAGCTTTCTTT

d_call: .
j_call: TRBJ2-5
clone_size: .
v_call: TRBV5-1
cdr3_aa: CASRGQGPETQYF
cdr3_nt: TGCGCCAGCAGGGGTCAGGGGCCGGAGACCCAGTACTTC

d_call: TRBD2
j_call: TRBJ2-3
clone_size: .
v_call: TRBV20-1
cdr3_aa: CSAPGLAGGKGTQYF
cdr3_nt: TGCAGTGCTCCCGGACTAGCGGGGGGGAAGGGCACGCAGTATTTT

d_call: .
j_call: TRBJ1-1
clone_size: .
v_call: TRBV28
cdr3_aa: CASSSSGWGGNTEAFF
cdr3_nt: TGTGCCAGCAGTTCCTCTGGTTGGGGCGGGAACACTGAAGCTTTCTTT

d_call: .
j_call: TRBJ1-1
clone_size: few
v_call: TRBV28
cdr3_aa: CASSSSRFLEWRTEAFF
cdr3_nt: TGTGCCAGCAGTTCCTCACGGTTCTTGGAGTGGAGGACTGAAGCTTTCTTT

d_call: .
j_call: TRBJ1-1
clone_size: .
v_call: TRBV12-3/TRBV12-4
cdr3_aa: CASTPMRGNTEAFF
cdr3_nt: TGTGCCAGCACCCCCATGAGGGGGAACACTGAAGCTTTCTTT

d_call: .
j_call: TRBJ2-1
clone_size: many
v_call: TRBV12-3/TRBV12-4
cdr3_aa: CASSLRETYNEQFF
cdr3_nt: TGTGCCAGCAGTCTCAGGGAGACCTACAATGAGCAGTTCTTC

d_call: .
j_call: TRBJ1-5
clone_size: few
v_call: TRBV27
cdr3_aa: CASSLSRFSNQPQHF
cdr3_nt: TGTGCCAGCAGTTTATCCAGGTTTAGCAATCAGCCCCAGCATTTT

d_call: .
j_call: TRBJ1-2
clone_size: .
v_call: TRBV25-1
cdr3_aa: CASSAAGANYGYTF
cdr3_nt: TGTGCCAGCTCAGCGGCAGGGGCTAACTATGGCTACACCTTC

d_call: .
j_call: TRBJ2-5
clone_size: .
v_call: TRBV7-9
cdr3_aa: CASSLDPAAETQYF
cdr3_nt: TGTGCCAGCAGCCTGGACCCAGCGGCTGAGACCCAGTACTTC

d_call: .
j_call: TRBJ2-1
clone_size: .
v_call: TRBV4-3
cdr3_aa: CASSQEGEGGNEQFF
cdr3_nt: TGCGCCAGCAGCCAAGAGGGGGAGGGGGGAAATGAGCAGTTCTTC

d_call: .
j_call: TRBJ2-2
clone_size: few
v_call: TRBV7-2
cdr3_aa: CASSHGRRDTGELFF
cdr3_nt: TGTGCCAGCAGCCACGGTCGCAGGGACACCGGGGAGCTGTTTTTT

d_call: TRBD1
j_call: TRBJ2-5
clone_size: .
v_call: TRBV5-8
cdr3_aa: CASSLGQGIETQYF
cdr3_nt: TGTGCCAGCAGCTTGGGACAGGGGATAGAGACCCAGTACTTC

d_call: .
j_call: TRBJ1-3
clone_size: many
v_call: TRBV7-2
cdr3_aa: CASSIMGGGNTIYF
cdr3_nt: TGTGCCAGCAGCATAATGGGAGGTGGAAACACCATATATTTT

d_call: TRBD1
j_call: TRBJ1-1
clone_size: many
v_call: TRBV20-1
cdr3_aa: CSARVFTGGTGTEAFF
cdr3_nt: TGCAGTGCTAGAGTTTTTACAGGGGGCACTGGCACTGAAGCTTTCTTT

d_call: .
j_call: TRBJ2-3
clone_size: .
v_call: TRBV18
cdr3_aa: CASFMTATDTQYF
cdr3_nt: TGTGCCAGCTTTATGACAGCCACAGATACGCAGTATTTT

d_call: .
j_call: TRBJ1-1
clone_size: few
v_call: TRBV5-1
cdr3_aa: CASSFRIGTEAFF
cdr3_nt: TGCGCCAGCAGCTTTAGGATAGGGACTGAAGCTTTCTTT

d_call: .
j_call: TRBJ2-3
clone_size: few
v_call: TRBV15
cdr3_aa: CATSSQPPGHSTDTQYF
cdr3_nt: TGTGCCACCAGCAGTCAGCCTCCGGGACACAGCACAGATACGCAGTATTTT

d_call: .
j_call: TRBJ2-4
clone_size: .
v_call: TRBV11-2
cdr3_aa: CASSPQNIQYF
cdr3_nt: TGTGCCAGCAGCCCTCAGAACATTCAGTACTTC

d_call: .
j_call: TRBJ2-5
clone_size: .
v_call: TRBV15
cdr3_aa: CATSRGGMRGRETQYF
cdr3_nt: TGTGCCACCAGCAGAGGAGGAATGCGGGGGCGGGAGACCCAGTACTTC

d_call: .
j_call: TRBJ2-7
clone_size: .
v_call: TRBV5-6
cdr3_aa: CASSLAPYEQNF
cdr3_nt: TGTGCCAGCAGCCTCGCTCCCTACGAGCAGAACTTC

d_call: .
j_call: TRBJ2-7
clone_size: many
v_call: TRBV11-2
cdr3_aa: CASSFFSTGTYEQYF
cdr3_nt: TGTGCCAGCAGCTTCTTTTCGACTGGAACCTACGAGCAGTACTTC

d_call: .
j_call: TRBJ1-2
clone_size: few
v_call: TRBV7-2
cdr3_aa: CASSLVRRGHGYTF
cdr3_nt: TGTGCCAGCAGCTTAGTCAGAAGGGGTCATGGCTACACCTTC

d_call: TRBD1
j_call: TRBJ2-3
clone_size: few
v_call: TRBV4-3
cdr3_aa: CASSPAGTGQDTQYF
cdr3_nt: TGCGCCAGCAGCCCGGCCGGGACAGGGCAAGATACGCAGTATTTT

d_call: .
j_call: TRBJ1-2
clone_size: few
v_call: TRBV20-1
cdr3_aa: CSARDQGGHGYTF
cdr3_nt: TGCAGTGCTAGAGATCAAGGGGGACACGGCTACACCTTC

d_call: .
j_call: TRBJ2-1
clone_size: .
v_call: TRBV2
cdr3_aa: CASGGQTDSYNEQFF
cdr3_nt: TGTGCCAGCGGAGGACAGACGGACTCCTACAATGAGCAGTTCTTC

d_call: .
j_call: TRBJ1-1
clone_size: .
v_call: TRBV28
cdr3_aa: CASSFPSAGMDTEAFF
cdr3_nt: TGTGCCAGCAGTTTCCCATCGGCGGGGATGGACACTGAAGCTTTCTTT